The 29 T cell receptor beta chains below all came from one sample that was sequenced in a study of T cell responses to AZD1222 COVID-19 vaccine. The method was immunoSEQ multiplex PCR; TCRdb's version includes in-frame clones alone and lacks a portion of them. The sample records about 160,000 clones, under 95% being singletons. The sequences come from peripheral blood, collected on day 0 of AZD1222 vaccination. These receptors were collected from an adult in good health.

The chain combines TRBV10-2 with TRBJ2-2; possibly TRBD2 for D (6 bases). The germline V and J ends were trimmed by 4 bases and 2 bases, with 20 bases remaining between them. Germline V gene sequence: CDR1 WSHSY, CDR2 SAAADI. This CDR3 is built from 18 residues. The CDR3 DNA follows: TGCGCCAGCAGTGGTTCCAGCGGGTACAGGATTAACACCGGGGAGCTGTTTTTT. The encoded protein is CASSGSSGYRINTGELFF.

This clone has only one observation. This rearrangement joins TRBV5-1 to TRBJ1-1, with D possibly matching TRBD1 (5 bases). The germline CDR1 and CDR2 sequences are SGHRS and YFSETQ. The CDR3 is 13 residues long. Trimming pared 4 bases from V and 7 bases from J, leaving 14 bases between. CDR3 sequence reads: CASSGQGLIEAFF. CDR3 nucleotide sequence: TGCGCCAGCAGCGGCCAGGGTTTAATTGAAGCTTTCTTT.

The rearrangement joins TRBV2 to TRBJ2-7; 7 bases line up with TRBD1. The ends lost 6 bases at V and 2 bases at J; junction bases unmatched: 7. CDR3 length equals 14 residues. Looked up from germline, CDR1 is SNHLY and CDR2 is FYNNEI. The CDR3 reads CASRDRTLTYEQYF. The CDR3 coding sequence is TGTGCCAGCAGGGACAGGACTCTAACCTACGAGCAGTACTTC.

The rearrangement joins TRBV7-9 to TRBJ1-2; TRBD1 matches 12 bases. V shed 1 base and J 7 bases; nucleotides not matched to a gene: 1. The germline V gene encodes CDR1 SEHNR and CDR2 FQNEAQ (reference sequence). The CDR3 extends over 14 amino acids. The CDR3 bases are TGTGCCAGCAGCTTAGTGGGACAGGGGGCTGGCTACACCTTC. It codes for CASSLVGQGAGYTF.

The chain uses TRBV7-2 and TRBJ1-6; 7 bases match TRBD1. The CDR3 is made up of 15 amino acids. CDR1 SGHTA and CDR2 FQGNSA come from the germline V gene. V dropped 5 bases and J dropped 7; count of bases not matched to a gene: 8. DNA of the CDR3: TGTGCCAGCAGCCCCAGACAGGGAGGCAATTCACCCCTCCACTTT. Translation: CASSPRQGGNSPLHF.

This clone was recorded once. The gene calls are TRBV18 and TRBJ1-1; no firm D call. V lost 3 bases, J lost 8 bases, and 7 bases lay in between. The CDR3 sequence is 11 residues long. Germline V gene sequence: CDR1 KGHSH, CDR2 LQKENI. For the CDR3, the DNA is TGTGCCAGCTCACCCAACGAAGAAGCTTTCTTT. This encodes CASSPNEEAFF.

This sequence joins TRBV7-3 and TRBJ2-1; 10 nucleotides align to TRBD2. Per the germline V gene, CDR1 is SGHTA and CDR2 is FQGTGA. CDR3 length: 16 amino acids. After removal of 3 bases from V and 12 bases from J, the junction contained 14 bases not matched to a gene. CDR3 sequence: CASSLDPGLAMGGQFF. The CDR3 DNA follows: TGTGCCAGCAGCTTGGACCCGGGACTAGCGATGGGTGGGCAGTTCTTC. The variable domain in full, with the rest retrieved from reference TRBV7-3 and TRBJ2-1, is GAGVSQTPSNKVTEKGKYVELRCDPISGHTALYWYRQSLGQGPEFLIYFQGTGAADDSGLPNDRFFAVRPEGSVSTLKIQRTERGDSAVYLCASSLDPGLAMGGQFFGPGTRLTVL.

The chain carries TRBV18 and TRBJ1-5, with TRBD1 matching over 8 bases. Germline V gene data show CDR1 as KGHSH and CDR2 as LQKENI. V dropped 5 bases and J dropped 7; count of bases not matched to a gene: 4. The length of the CDR3 is 13 residues. The CDR3 here is CASSSDRAQPQHF. DNA of the CDR3: TGTGCCAGCTCATCGGACAGGGCCCAGCCCCAGCATTTT.

The chain links TRBV4-1 to TRBJ1-3, with D possibly being TRBD1 (6 bases). In germline, CDR1 is MGHRA, CDR2 YSYEKL. The CDR3 runs to 18 residues. Trimming removed 1 base at V and 0 bases at J, with 16 bases between. CDR3 in DNA: TGCGCCAGCAGCCAAGCGGTTGGGGGGGCCCTCTCTGGAAACACCATATATTTT. It yields the protein CASSQAVGGALSGNTIYF.

J is TRBJ1-1 and V is TRBV6-6, with 11 bases aligning to TRBD1. This CDR3 has 18 amino acids. Germline trimming cut 5 bases from V and 1 base from J; bases unmatched to any gene: 12. Germline CDR1 is MNHNY and CDR2 is SVGAGI (reference sequence). The CDR3 loop is CASSPAPGQGEENTEAFF. CDR3 nucleotide sequence: TGTGCCAGCAGTCCTGCCCCGGGACAGGGGGAAGAGAACACTGAAGCTTTCTTT.

The V and J genes are TRBV7-8 and TRBJ2-3; TRBD2 matches 14 bases. V lost 4 bases to trimming and J lost 6 bases; unmatched junction nucleotides: 3. Germline CDR1 SGHVS, CDR2 FQNEAQ. This CDR3 spans 15 amino acids. This CDR3 reads CASSSGLAGEDTQYF. The CDR3 coding sequence is TGTGCCAGCAGCTCGGGACTAGCGGGAGAGGATACGCAGTATTTT.

The chain couples TRBV28 to TRBJ1-4; D is undetermined. CDR3 size: 14 residues. With 7 bases removed from V and 4 bases from J, the gap between germline ends came to 13 bases. CDR1 MDHEN and CDR2 SYDVKM come from the germline V gene. The DNA for the CDR3 is TGTGCCAGCACCCTCGGCCAGAATAATGAAAAACTGTTTTTT. As protein: CASTLGQNNEKLFF.

The chain combines TRBV20-1 with TRBJ2-7; no firm D call. The CDR3 consists of 11 residues. V lost 5 bases and J 0 bases, leaving 5 bases between the germline ends. In germline, CDR1 is DFQATT, CDR2 SNEGSKA (reference sequence). CDR3 nucleotides: TGCAGTGCTCTTAACTCCTACGAGCAGTACTTC. It is translated as CSALNSYEQYF.

CDR3 in DNA: TGTGCAAGAGACAGATCGGACACCGGGGAGCTGTTTTTT. This gives the protein CARDRSDTGELFF. This sequence joins TRBV2 and TRBJ2-2, with a tentative D call TRBD1 (5 bases). The germline V gene has CDR1 SNHLY and CDR2 FYNNEI. The CDR3 has 13 residues.

V is TRBV9 and J is TRBJ2-1; the match to TRBD2 covers 11 bases. Germline V gene lookup returns CDR1 SGDLS and CDR2 YYNGEE. V trimming: 4 bases; J trimming: 3 bases; junction bases outside the gene matches: 6. The CDR3 contains 16 residues. Here the CDR3 reads CASSFSGRASYNEQFF. The CDR3 DNA reads as TGTGCCAGCAGCTTTAGCGGGAGGGCCAGCTACAATGAGCAGTTCTTC.

This chain links TRBV19 with TRBJ1-5, with a weak D call TRBD1 (6 bases). The CDR3 is 13 residues long. Germline lookup yields CDR1 LNHDA and CDR2 SQIVND (reference sequence). The V and J ends lost 7 bases and 5 bases respectively, with 12 bases between them. The CDR3 protein is CASTGGPYQPQHF. The CDR3, as DNA: TGTGCCAGTACGGGGGGGCCTTATCAGCCCCAGCATTTT.

V usage is TRBV4-3 and J usage is TRBJ1-1; 7 positions agree with TRBD1. The CDR3 is 15 amino acids. In germline, CDR1 is LGHNA, CDR2 YSLEER. V lost 0 bases, J lost 11 bases, and 12 bases stayed unmatched. The CDR3 nucleotides read TGCGCCAGCAGCCAAGAGGAGGGGGCAGGAGGGGTGGCTTTCTTT. This gives the protein CASSQEEGAGGVAFF.

The V gene is TRBV7-8, the J gene TRBJ1-2; D unclear. The V gene lost 4 bases and the J gene lost 3 bases, with 12 bases spanning the gap. Germline-derived CDR1 and CDR2 are SGHVS and FQNEAQ. The CDR3 runs to 14 residues. The CDR3 coding sequence is TGTGCCAGCAGCTCCAATCCGGAGTACTATGGCTACACCTTC. This translates into CASSSNPEYYGYTF.

The gene calls are TRBV18 and TRBJ1-5; possibly TRBD1 for D (5 bases). Germline V lookup: CDR1 KGHSH, CDR2 LQKENI. This CDR3 has 14 residues. Trimming cost V 2 bases and J 7 bases, with 12 bases left between them. CDR3 amino acids: CASSPFQGVQPQHF. The CDR3 region has the DNA TGTGCCAGCTCACCATTCCAGGGAGTACAGCCCCAGCATTTT.

This clone came up once. The V call is TRBV2, the J call TRBJ1-2; tentatively, D is TRBD1 (5 bases). CDR1 is SNHLY and CDR2 is FYNNEI in the germline V gene. With 7 bases removed from V and 4 bases from J, the gap between germline ends came to 19 bases. There are 15 residues in the CDR3. The CDR3 region has the DNA TGTGCCAGCACCCCCCTTTTGGGGGGTGGCTATGGCTACACCTTC. This encodes CASTPLLGGGYGYTF.

The rearrangement links TRBV24-1 to TRBJ1-1; D is perhaps TRBD1 (5 bases). CDR1 and CDR2 from the germline V gene are KGHDR and SFDVKD. CDR3 size: 12 residues. The V end was cut by 7 bases, the J end by 7 bases, with 12 bases between. The CDR3 bases are TGTGCCACCAGGCCACCTACAGGTGAAGCTTTCTTT. Its translation is CATRPPTGEAFF.

J is TRBJ2-1 and V is TRBV27; tentative D call: TRBD1 (7 bases). The CDR3 covers 13 residues. Between the trimmed V and J ends, which lost 5 bases and 7 bases, there was a span of 12 bases. Germline assignment: CDR1 MNHEY and CDR2 SMNVEV (reference sequence). The CDR3 nucleotides are TGTGCCAGCAGTGAACAGGGGAGGAATGAGCAGTTCTTC. Translated: CASSEQGRNEQFF.

CDR3 DNA sequence: TGTGCCAGCAGCCAGCAGGGGACTCGCTCTGGAAACACCATATATTTT. Translating gives CASSQQGTRSGNTIYF. This chain links TRBV7-8 with TRBJ1-3; weak D call: TRBD1 (6 bases). Trimming stripped 5 bases from V and 0 bases from J, with 14 bases between. Germline-derived CDR1 and CDR2 are SGHVS and FQNEAQ. The CDR3 is 16 residues long. The variable domain in full, with the rest retrieved from reference TRBV7-8 and TRBJ1-3, is GAGVSQSPRYKVAKRGQDVALRCDPISGHVSLFWYQQALGQGPEFLTYFQNEAQLDKSGLPSDRFFAERPEGSVSTLKIQRTQQEDSAVYLCASSQQGTRSGNTIYFGEGSWLTVV.

This clone is a singleton in its sample. The chain combines TRBV30 with TRBJ1-5; a possible D gene is TRBD1 (6 bases). V was cut by 3 bases and J by 4 bases, with 10 bases left in between. This CDR3 has 13 residues. Germline V CDR1 and CDR2: GTSNPN, SVGIG (reference sequence). The CDR3 DNA reads as TGTGCCTGGAGACAGGGAAATAATCAGCCCCAGCATTTT. It codes for CAWRQGNNQPQHF.

The chain joins TRBV6-2 or TRBV6-3 to TRBJ2-5; 7 bases map to TRBD1. Per germline, CDR1 MNHEY and CDR2 SVGEGT. The V and J ends lost 2 bases and 7 bases, in that order; junction bases with no gene match: 10. The CDR3 contains 15 residues. The CDR3 DNA reads TGTGCCAGCAGTTACACCGGACAGGCTAAGGGGACCCAGTACTTC. This sequence encodes CASSYTGQAKGTQYF.

The chain uses TRBV5-4 and TRBJ2-1; 8 bases are shared with TRBD2. Looked up from germline, CDR1 is SGHNT and CDR2 is YYREEE (reference sequence). The CDR3 contains 16 residues. Germline trimming cut 7 bases from V and 1 base from J; bases unmatched to any gene: 10. CDR3 amino acids: CASERSGSKSYNEQFF. In nucleotides, the CDR3 is TGTGCCAGCGAGCGGAGCGGGAGTAAGTCCTACAATGAGCAGTTCTTC.

The chain links TRBV5-1 to TRBJ2-3; 8 bases align to TRBD1. Germline assignment: CDR1 SGHRS and CDR2 YFSETQ. The junction had 4 bases not matched to a gene; V was cut back by 3 bases and J by 7 bases. CDR3 length equals 13 residues. The CDR3 sequence is CASSSDRAYTQYF. The CDR3 DNA is TGCGCCAGCAGCTCGGACAGGGCCTATACGCAGTATTTT.

The chain employs TRBV18 and TRBJ2-2, with 7 nucleotides matching TRBD1. Germline CDR1 KGHSH, CDR2 LQKENI. V lost 3 bases and J lost 4; bases outside the gene matches: 5. This CDR3 contains 15 residues. The CDR3 DNA reads TGTGCCAGCTCACCCGACAGGGTGGGCACCGGGGAGCTGTTTTTT. Residues: CASSPDRVGTGELFF.

The chain joins TRBV4-1 to TRBJ2-1; TRBD2 aligns across 7 bases. The CDR3 runs 16 residues. The germline V gene has CDR1 MGHRA and CDR2 YSYEKL. Trimming at V came to 4 bases and at J to 7 bases, leaving 13 bases not matched to a gene. The CDR3 here is CASSLPGGLEGNEQFF. The DNA of the CDR3 is TGCGCCAGCAGCCTTCCCGGGGGGTTAGAGGGTAATGAGCAGTTCTTC.